This is a list of T cell receptor beta chains from one sample in a study of T cell responses to AZD1222 COVID-19 vaccine. Some clones are missing from TCRdb's copy, which holds only in-frame ones; the method was immunoSEQ multiplex PCR. The table shows 110,000 to 150,000 clones, with approximately 92% occurring only once. Material: peripheral blood, obtained 28 days after the second AZD1222 dose. The receptors here all came from an adult who received the AZD1222 COVID-19 vaccine. CDR3s leave out the opening cysteine and the closing phenylalanine or tryptophan.

J: TRBJ1-4
V: TRBV5-8
CDR3: ASSLLGRDEKLF

J: TRBJ2-7
V: TRBV5-4
CDR3: ASSQGQGPYEQY

J: TRBJ2-3
V: TRBV6-4
CDR3: ASSLAETGTDTQY

J: TRBJ1-4
V: TRBV19
CDR3: ASAGTGNEKLF

J: TRBJ1-2
V: TRBV7-3
CDR3: ASSPRVGEYGYT

J: TRBJ1-3
V: TRBV5-1
CDR3: ASSPLPQGDSGNTIY

J: TRBJ2-5
V: TRBV28
CDR3: ASSSGGVGETQY

J: TRBJ2-7
V: TRBV19
CDR3: ASSMKAGYYEQY

J: TRBJ1-2
V: TRBV5-1
CDR3: ASSLGPSSYGYT

J: TRBJ2-3
V: TRBV5-1
CDR3: ASSTGTRGLDTQY

J: TRBJ1-6
V: TRBV30
CDR3: AWGTYNSPLH

J: TRBJ1-3
V: TRBV6-5
CDR3: ASSTGQGGNTIY

J: TRBJ1-4
V: TRBV28
CDR3: ASSLDWGRNEKLF

J: TRBJ2-7
V: TRBV5-1
CDR3: ASSLVAGSSYEQY

J: TRBJ1-2
V: TRBV2
CDR3: ASSADRDYGYT

J: TRBJ2-4
V: TRBV11-2
CDR3: ASSLHRAANIQY

J: TRBJ2-2
V: TRBV20-1
CDR3: SASAGNTGELF

J: TRBJ1-4
V: TRBV9
CDR3: ASSNSWTDNEKLF

J: TRBJ2-3
V: TRBV6-1
CDR3: ASSEGGVSTDTQY

J: TRBJ1-1
V: TRBV6-2/TRBV6-3
CDR3: ASSYSYPTGDSTF

J: TRBJ2-1
V: TRBV15
CDR3: ATSRVSGKDEQF

J: TRBJ2-7
V: TRBV10-3
CDR3: AISGQGRAGEQY

J: TRBJ2-3
V: TRBV21-1
CDR3: ASSTVEGLVTDTQY

J: TRBJ1-4
V: TRBV5-1
CDR3: ASSLDRRGWNEKLF

J: TRBJ1-1
V: TRBV3-1/TRBV3-2
CDR3: ASSPSRGLTEAF

J: TRBJ1-2
V: TRBV3-1/TRBV3-2
CDR3: ASSQSRSRGGDYGYT

J: TRBJ1-2
V: TRBV19
CDR3: ASSIQGTANYGYT

J: TRBJ2-1
V: TRBV7-9
CDR3: ASSPLGLGSNEQF

J: TRBJ2-1
V: TRBV29-1
CDR3: SVGTPNEQF

J: TRBJ1-1
V: TRBV28
CDR3: ASSLQTEAF

J: TRBJ1-2
V: TRBV7-2
CDR3: ASSLQQGPTSGYT

J: TRBJ2-3
V: TRBV11-2
CDR3: ASSPLGGTDTQY

J: TRBJ1-5
V: TRBV19
CDR3: ASSIGEQPQH

J: TRBJ2-5
V: TRBV29-1
CDR3: SVGREQETQY

J: TRBJ2-1
V: TRBV28
CDR3: ASSLGTASYNEQF

J: TRBJ2-5
V: TRBV19
CDR3: ASSIDSGRDFQETQY

J: TRBJ1-1
V: TRBV14
CDR3: ASSQGWNTEAF

J: TRBJ2-5
V: TRBV15
CDR3: ATSSLAGDRETQY

J: TRBJ2-6
V: TRBV4-3
CDR3: ASSQESSWAGANVLT

J: TRBJ2-2
V: TRBV9
CDR3: ASSGRGPMTGELF

J: TRBJ1-5
V: TRBV9
CDR3: ASSSGTGELFSNQPQH

J: TRBJ1-1
V: TRBV15
CDR3: ATSRGGSTEAF

J: TRBJ2-2
V: TRBV30
CDR3: AWRGWDGELF

J: TRBJ2-2
V: TRBV9
CDR3: ASSPSNTGELF

J: TRBJ2-3
V: TRBV7-2
CDR3: ASSLGWRREGADTQY

J: TRBJ1-5
V: TRBV19
CDR3: ASSMGGGLGSQPQH

J: TRBJ2-7
V: TRBV5-8
CDR3: ASSLGGWDTLREQY

J: TRBJ2-1
V: TRBV24-1
CDR3: ATSDRRATLNEQF

J: TRBJ2-3
V: TRBV28
CDR3: ASSLPDRVDTQY

J: TRBJ2-4
V: TRBV4-1
CDR3: ASSQEGVAANIQY

J: TRBJ2-6
V: TRBV27
CDR3: ASSLFSGAAGANVLT

J: TRBJ2-1
V: TRBV18
CDR3: ASSPRTSGSGEQF

J: TRBJ2-7
V: TRBV29-1
CDR3: SVAIRTSYEQY

J: TRBJ2-5
V: TRBV7-2
CDR3: ASSPGLAGAEGETQY

J: TRBJ1-2
V: TRBV28
CDR3: ASSGTGGPYT

J: TRBJ2-1
V: TRBV7-9
CDR3: ASSLAGRGRDEQF

J: TRBJ1-4
V: TRBV11-3
CDR3: ASSLVRGEKLF

J: TRBJ2-1
V: TRBV24-1
CDR3: ATSDPGAGFSYNEQF